A selection of T cell receptor beta chains follows, all from one sample in a study of T cells in Graves' hyperthyroidism and ophthalmopathy. TCRdb processed the multiplex PCR reads anew with MiXCR; each CDR3 protein has one entry. Of roughly 380,000 distinct CDR3 sequences listed, more than 11% were seen once; the top ten hold more than 9.5%. The specimen sequenced was blood. These receptors originate from an older woman with Graves' hyperthyroidism. Both conserved end residues are part of each CDR3. The order of the fields is clone size, V gene, J gene, D gene, CDR3 protein, CDR3 DNA. A D gene is named only where the DNA matches it firmly. Clone sizes are given selectively: once, few, many, or a class where the clone is expanded.

many,TRBV3-1,TRBJ2-4,TRBD2,CASSHTGTSGTKNIQYF,TGTGCCAGCAGCCATACCGGGACTAGCGGGACCAAAAACATTCAGTACTTC
many,TRBV6-1,TRBJ1-5,TRBD1,CASSELLTGGNNQPQHF,TGTGCCAGCAGTGAACTCCTGACAGGGGGAAACAATCAGCCCCAGCATTTT
many,TRBV18,TRBJ2-7,.,CASSQGGDRSYEQYF,TGTGCCAGCTCACAAGGGGGGGACAGATCCTACGAGCAGTACTTC
many,TRBV11-2,TRBJ1-4,.,CASSYHSPNEKLFF,TGTGCCAGCAGCTACCACAGCCCTAATGAAAAACTGTTTTTT
.,TRBV30,TRBJ2-1,TRBD1,CAWSPPGQGYEQFF,TGTGCCTGGAGTCCCCCGGGACAGGGCTATGAGCAGTTCTTC
many,TRBV28,TRBJ1-1,.,CASPPRGAVNTEAFF,TGTGCCAGCCCCCCCCGGGGGGCGGTGAACACTGAAGCTTTCTTT
many,TRBV5-1,TRBJ2-3,.,CASSVGHTDTQYF,TGCGCCAGCAGCGTAGGCCACACAGATACGCAGTATTTT
many,TRBV12-5,TRBJ2-1,.,CASGRNSVDEQFF,TGTGCTAGTGGCCGTAATAGTGTGGATGAGCAGTTCTTC
many,TRBV11-2,TRBJ1-1,.,CASSADGGWTWNTEAFF,TGTGCCAGCAGCGCAGACGGGGGGTGGACGTGGAACACTGAAGCTTTCTTT
many,TRBV2,TRBJ1-1,.,CASRGGPRDTEAFF,TGTGCCAGCAGGGGGGGGCCCCGGGACACTGAAGCTTTCTTT
many,TRBV3-1,TRBJ1-1,.,CATRGTGVPEAFF,.
many,TRBV28,TRBJ2-7,TRBD2,CASSFGASGRVQSNEQYF,TGTGCCAGCAGTTTCGGGGCTAGCGGGAGGGTGCAATCGAACGAGCAGTACTTC
many,TRBV7-3,TRBJ2-1,.,CASSLGGSTGHEQFF,TGTGCCAGCAGCTTAGGTGGGTCAACAGGGCATGAGCAGTTCTTC
few,TRBV28,TRBJ2-7,.,CASSPLRGDRTTYEQYF,TGTGCCAGCAGTCCCCTCCGCGGTGACAGGACCACCTACGAGCAGTACTTC
few,TRBV5-4,TRBJ1-1,.,CASSFGYMNTEAFF,TGTGCCAGCAGCTTTGGTTACATGAACACTGAAGCTTTCTTT
many,TRBV3-1,TRBJ1-6,.,CASSQGRYNSPLHF,TGTGCCAGCAGCCAAGGACGGTATAATTCACCCCTCCACTTT
many,TRBV11-2,TRBJ1-2,.,CASSFGREYGYTF,TGTGCCAGCAGCTTCGGCAGGGAGTACGGCTACACCTTC
.,TRBV4-1,TRBJ1-2,.,CASRLQQGEGYGYTF,TGCGCCAGCAGGCTGCAGCAGGGAGAAGGGTATGGCTACACCTTC